The 29 T cell receptor beta chains listed next were all sequenced from one sample in a study of T cell responses to AZD1222 COVID-19 vaccine. Profiled with immunoSEQ multiplex PCR; TCRdb holds only in-frame clones, not every one. Of around 89,000 clones detected, approximately 90% appear once; the ten largest clones hold about 20%. Source: peripheral blood, taken on day 0 of AZD1222 vaccination. These TCRs come from an adult in good health.

This chain links TRBV24-1 with TRBJ1-5, with D possibly being TRBD1 (5 bases). The V gene lost 5 bases and the J gene lost 4 bases, with 8 bases spanning the gap. Germline CDR1 and CDR2: KGHDR and SFDVKD. The CDR3 is 13 amino acids. This CDR3 reads CATSARENQPQHF. The CDR3 DNA follows: TGTGCCACCAGTGCCAGGGAAAATCAGCCCCAGCATTTT.

This chain joins TRBV2 and TRBJ1-5, with D unresolved. Per the germline V gene, CDR1 is SNHLY and CDR2 is FYNNEI. The V and J ends lost 4 bases and 1 base respectively, with 8 bases between them. The CDR3 has 14 residues. CDR3 bases: TGTGCCAGCAGTGTAGGGAGAAGCAATCAGCCCCAGCATTTT. Translation gives CASSVGRSNQPQHF.

The chain is built from TRBV6-2 or TRBV6-3 and TRBJ2-7; no reliable D call. Deletions cut 4 bases from V and 4 bases from J, with 8 bases between. The CDR3 runs to 12 residues. CDR1 MNHEY and CDR2 SVGEGT come from the germline V gene. The CDR3 spells CASSSSYYEQYF. In DNA, the CDR3 is TGTGCCAGCAGTTCCTCATATTACGAGCAGTACTTC.

The chain employs TRBV5-1 and TRBJ2-1; a possible D gene is TRBD1 (6 bases). This CDR3 region has 19 residues. V lost 1 base to trimming and J lost 0 bases, with 20 bases between them. Looked up from germline, CDR1 is SGHRS and CDR2 is YFSETQ. The CDR3 sequence: CASSLRGAGEFVSYNEQFF. CDR3 DNA sequence: TGCGCCAGCAGCTTGAGAGGGGCAGGGGAGTTTGTCTCCTACAATGAGCAGTTCTTC.

This chain uses TRBV7-2 with TRBJ2-1; TRBD2 aligns across 11 bases. The junction had 2 bases not matched to a gene; V was cut back by 1 base and J by 6 bases. The germline CDR1 and CDR2 sequences are SGHTA and FQGNSA. The CDR3 loop spans 15 amino acids. CDR3 DNA: TGTGCCAGCAGCTTAGGTAGCGGGGGGGCCAATGAGCAGTTCTTC. This sequence encodes CASSLGSGGANEQFF.

Points on this clone: The conserved closing phenylalanine or tryptophan is absent in this CDR3, likely reflecting a read error. Because the CDR3's place on the DNA is in doubt, the DNA is left out and the CDR3 is given as listed by TCRdb. The genes are TRBV9 and TRBJ2-7. Germline V gene lookup returns CDR1 SGDLS and CDR2 YYNGEE. Including both end residues, the CDR3 is 8 amino acids long. The CDR3 is CASNRTLL.

V is TRBV19 and J is TRBJ1-5; D unresolved. Deletions cut 6 bases from V and 4 bases from J, with 19 bases between. Germline CDR1 LNHDA, CDR2 SQIVND (reference sequence). CDR3 length equals 16 residues. The DNA for the CDR3 is TGTGCCAGTAGGGATGTCTTCCGGGAATATAATCAGCCCCAGCATTTT. Amino acid sequence: CASRDVFREYNQPQHF. Looking up the rest from reference TRBV19 and TRBJ1-5 gives the full variable domain: DGGITQSPKYLFRKEGQNVTLSCEQNLNHDAMYWYRQDPGQGLRLIYYSQIVNDFQKGDIAEGYSVSREKKESFPLTVTSAQKNPTAFYLCASRDVFREYNQPQHFGDGTRLSIL.

Regarding this clone: In the same sample, other DNA sequences code for this CDR3. The chain is built from TRBV5-1 and TRBJ2-5; tentatively, D is TRBD1 or TRBD2 (5 bases each). CDR1 and CDR2 from the germline V gene are SGHRS and YFSETQ. This CDR3 region has 13 residues. Trimming removed 0 bases from V and 2 bases from J, with 5 bases in between. CDR3 in DNA: TGCGCCAGCAGCTTGGGGGGGCAAGAGACCCAGTACTTC. Encoded protein: CASSLGGQETQYF.

The V and J genes are TRBV27 and TRBJ2-7, with 9 bases fitting TRBD1. Germline V gene lookup returns CDR1 MNHEY and CDR2 SMNVEV (reference sequence). This CDR3 is built from 14 residues. V was pared by 3 bases and J by 5 bases, with 5 bases of the junction left unmatched. For the CDR3, the DNA is TGTGCCAGCAGTTTTGGGACAGGGAAGAACGAGCAGTACTTC. Translation: CASSFGTGKNEQYF.

This clone was recorded only once. The V call is TRBV6-2 or TRBV6-3, the J call TRBJ1-1; D is perhaps TRBD1 (5 bases). V lost 6 bases to trimming and J lost 4 bases, with 15 bases between them. From germline, CDR1 is MNHEY and CDR2 SVGEGT. The CDR3 contains 14 residues. The DNA for the CDR3 is TGTGCCAGCAGCAAGTCGGGGGGGGTCACTGAAGCTTTCTTT. Its protein is CASSKSGGVTEAFF.

V gene TRBV5-1 combines with J gene TRBJ2-7; D possibly matches TRBD1 or TRBD2 (5 bases each). Germline V gene sequence: CDR1 SGHRS, CDR2 YFSETQ. This CDR3 comprises 15 residues. Trimming stripped 3 bases from V and 4 bases from J, with 17 bases between. CDR3 loop: CASSSYEGTDYEQYF. CDR3 coding DNA: TGCGCCAGCAGCTCGTACGAGGGGACGGATTACGAGCAGTACTTC.

The CDR3 loop is CASRPLDSQETQYF. The CDR3 coding sequence is TGTGCCAGCCGGCCTTTGGACAGCCAAGAGACCCAGTACTTC. The rearrangement uses TRBV19 and TRBJ2-5, with D possibly being TRBD1 (6 bases). This CDR3 comprises 14 residues. Germline CDR1 and CDR2: LNHDA and SQIVND (reference sequence). Between the trimmed V and J ends, which lost 9 bases and 1 base, there was a span of 15 bases.

The chain is built from TRBV18 and TRBJ2-2, with 7 nucleotides matching TRBD1. V lost 1 base and J lost 1; bases outside the gene matches: 3. The CDR3 consists of 16 residues. The germline CDR1 and CDR2 sequences are KGHSH and LQKENI. The CDR3 region is CASSPQRTGNTGELFF. CDR3 in DNA: TGTGCCAGCTCACCACAGCGGACAGGGAACACCGGGGAGCTGTTTTTT. Variable domain in full (rest from reference TRBV18 and TRBJ2-2): NAGVMQNPRHLVRRRGQEARLRCSPMKGHSHVYWYRQLPEEGLKFMVYLQKENIIDESGMPKERFSAEFPKEGPSILRIQQVVRGDSAAYFCASSPQRTGNTGELFFGEGSRLTVL.

V is TRBV7-9 and J is TRBJ1-5; D is undetermined. Germline V gives CDR1 SEHNR, CDR2 FQNEAQ (reference sequence). The CDR3 sequence is 14 residues long. V was trimmed by 1 base and J by 3 bases, leaving 7 bases between them. The CDR3 coding sequence is TGTGCCAGCAGCTTAGGAGTATTCAATCAGCCCCAGCATTTT. Translated: CASSLGVFNQPQHF. Combining the CDR3 with reference TRBV7-9 and TRBJ1-5 gives the whole variable domain DTGVSQNPRHKITKRGQNVTFRCDPISEHNRLYWYRQTLGQGPEFLTYFQNEAQLEKSRLLSDRFSAERPKGSFSTLEIQRTEQGDSAMYLCASSLGVFNQPQHFGDGTRLSIL.

V usage is TRBV25-1 and J usage is TRBJ1-2, with TRBD1 as a possible D gene (5 bases). Trimming removed 8 bases from V and 1 base from J, with 5 bases in between. Germline V gene lookup returns CDR1 MGHDK and CDR2 SYGVNS. CDR3 length: 11 residues. CDR3 nucleotide sequence: TGTGCCAGCGGGGGTAACTATGGCTACACCTTC. This encodes CASGGNYGYTF.

The V and J genes are TRBV10-3 and TRBJ2-1, with D maybe TRBD2 (5 bases). The V gene lost 4 bases and the J gene lost 2 bases, with 12 bases spanning the gap. There are 15 residues in the CDR3. Germline V gives CDR1 ENHRY, CDR2 SYGVKD. The chain's CDR3 is CAISVRETPYNEQFF. The CDR3 bases are TGTGCCATCAGTGTTCGGGAAACTCCCTACAATGAGCAGTTCTTC.

CDR3 nucleotides: TGTGCCATCAGTGAGCAGGGAGGCGATGAAAAACTGTTTTTT. Translating it yields CAISEQGGDEKLFF. The chain is built from TRBV10-3 and TRBJ1-4, with a tentative D call TRBD1 (5 bases). CDR3 length equals 14 residues. Germline assignment: CDR1 ENHRY and CDR2 SYGVKD. V lost 2 bases to trimming and J lost 6 bases, with 10 bases between them.

The genes are TRBV5-4 and TRBJ1-1, with TRBD1 as a possible D gene (6 bases). This CDR3 comprises 14 residues. V lost 4 bases and J lost 1, with 11 bases in between. The germline CDR1 and CDR2 sequences are SGHNT and YYREEE (reference sequence). The CDR3 loop is CASSVDSTNTEAFF. CDR3 DNA: TGTGCCAGCAGCGTGGACAGTACGAACACTGAAGCTTTCTTT.

J is TRBJ1-1 and V is TRBV27; TRBD1 agrees at 7 bases. This CDR3 contains 13 residues. Losses at the gene ends were 3 bases for V and 4 bases for J; bases not matched to a gene: 2. CDR1 is MNHEY and CDR2 is SMNVEV in the germline V gene (reference sequence). CDR3 protein: CASSFNRGTEAFF. As DNA, the CDR3 is TGTGCCAGCAGTTTTAACAGGGGCACTGAAGCTTTCTTT.

On this clone itself: In the same sample, other DNA sequences code for this CDR3. The V gene is TRBV28, the J gene TRBJ1-2, with D tentatively TRBD1 (6 bases). Per the germline V gene, CDR1 is MDHEN and CDR2 is SYDVKM. This CDR3 is 17 amino acids long. Trimming removed 1 base at V and 4 bases at J, with 19 bases between. The CDR3, as DNA: TGTGCCAGCAGTTTATCGCAAAAGGGGGTCAACCCCTATGGCTACACCTTC. Protein: CASSLSQKGVNPYGYTF.

This chain joins TRBV2 and TRBJ2-5, with D perhaps TRBD2 (5 bases). Germline values: CDR1 SNHLY, CDR2 FYNNEI. Trimming pared 6 bases from V and 3 bases from J, leaving 14 bases between. CDR3 length equals 14 residues. The CDR3 reads CASSPVGVKETQYF. CDR3 nucleotide sequence: TGTGCCAGCAGCCCCGTCGGGGTAAAAGAGACCCAGTACTTC.

This clone was observed a single time. The J gene is TRBJ2-5, the V gene TRBV7-2, with 9 bases lining up with TRBD2. V shed 5 bases and J 5 bases; nucleotides not matched to a gene: 9. Per the germline V gene, CDR1 is SGHTA and CDR2 is FQGNSA. This CDR3 contains 15 residues. The chain's CDR3 is CASSPRAGGQETQYF. CDR3 nucleotide sequence: TGTGCCAGCAGCCCCAGGGCGGGGGGGCAGGAGACCCAGTACTTC.

The rearrangement links TRBV4-2 to TRBJ1-3; D is unresolved. Trimming took off 0 bases at V and 4 bases at J, with 4 bases between the two ends. There are 13 residues in the CDR3. Germline CDR1 reads LGHNA; CDR2 reads YNFKEQ. CDR3 nucleotides: TGTGCCAGCAGCCAAGAAAGGGGAAACACCATATATTTT. The encoded protein is CASSQERGNTIYF.

This chain connects TRBV7-2 to TRBJ2-1; D not certain. The CDR3 has 11 residues. The germline V gene encodes CDR1 SGHTA and CDR2 FQGNSA. Trimming stripped 6 bases from V and 11 bases from J, with 11 bases between. Here the CDR3 DNA reads TGTGCCAGCAGAGCTGGAACTAAGCAGTTCTTC. Amino acids: CASRAGTKQFF.

This clone has only one observation. This chain joins TRBV21-1 and TRBJ2-1. TRBV21-1 is noted as a pseudogene. The CDR3 has 15 amino acids. The CDR3 bases are TGTGCCAGCAGCCCCGGGGGCCAAACCTACAATGAGCAGTTCTTC. Protein: CASSPGGQTYNEQFF.

The chain links TRBV5-1 to TRBJ1-1; D gene unclear. Trimming took 4 bases from V and 2 from J, leaving 12 bases between them. Germline V CDR1 and CDR2: SGHRS, YFSETQ. This CDR3 contains 14 residues. Written as DNA, the CDR3 is TGCGCCAGCAGCAAACAGACCGCTAACACTGAAGCTTTCTTT. Translated: CASSKQTANTEAFF.

This sequence joins TRBV11-2 and TRBJ1-6, with D tentatively TRBD1 (5 bases). The CDR3 length is 15 residues. Per germline, CDR1 SGHAT and CDR2 FQNNGV. With 5 bases removed from V and 8 bases from J, the gap between germline ends came to 16 bases. CDR3 DNA: TGTGCCAGCAGCCCATTGGGCAGGGTGGATTCACCCCTCCACTTT. The encoded protein is CASSPLGRVDSPLHF.

The chain recombines TRBV6-5 with TRBJ2-7, with D possibly being TRBD2 (5 bases). The V gene lost 6 bases and the J gene lost 4 bases, with 10 bases spanning the gap. The germline V gene has CDR1 MNHEY and CDR2 SVGAGI. This CDR3 region has 12 residues. In DNA, the CDR3 is TGTGCCAGCAGCGATGGGAGTTACGAGCAGTACTTC. Translating it yields CASSDGSYEQYF.

The chain is built from TRBV11-3 and TRBJ2-1, with D tentatively TRBD1 (5 bases). Germline V lookup: CDR1 SGHNT, CDR2 YENEEA. V lost 5 bases to trimming and J lost 5 bases, with 13 bases between them. The CDR3 consists of 14 residues. The CDR3 sequence: CASSPGLAHNEQFF. CDR3 coding DNA: TGTGCCAGCAGCCCAGGGTTGGCTCACAATGAGCAGTTCTTC. Drawing the rest from reference TRBV11-3 and TRBJ2-1, the complete variable domain is EAGVVQSPRYKIIEKKQPVAFWCNPISGHNTLYWYLQNLGQGPELLIRYENEEAVDDSQLPKDRFSAERLKGVDSTLKIQPAELGDSAVYLCASSPGLAHNEQFFGPGTRLTVL.